A selection of T cell receptor beta chains follows, all from one sample in a study of T cells in Graves' hyperthyroidism and ophthalmopathy. TCRdb analysed the multiplex PCR reads with MiXCR anew, one entry per CDR3 protein. The sample lists about 360,000 distinct CDR3 sequences, about 12% occurring once. The source material was blood. These receptors all stem from a woman younger than 30 with Graves' hyperthyroidism. Each CDR3 is given with its conserved first and last residue. Fields, in order: J gene, clone size, V gene, D gene, CDR3 protein, CDR3 DNA. A D gene is named only where the DNA matches it firmly. Some rows have no size entry. The others give once, few or many, or a class for an expanded clone.

J: TRBJ1-1
size: many
V: TRBV12-3/TRBV12-4
D: NA
CDR3: CASRPQGLLPNTEAFF
DNA: TGTGCCAGCAGACCCCAGGGGCTCTTGCCGAACACTGAAGCTTTCTTT

J: TRBJ2-7
size: many
V: TRBV5-6
D: NA
CDR3: CASSSTGTLTYEQYF
DNA: TGTGCCAGCAGCTCAACCGGGACGTTAACCTACGAGCAGTACTTC

J: TRBJ1-3
size: NA
V: TRBV6-1
D: TRBD1
CDR3: CASNEGAAGNTIYF
DNA: TGTGCCAGCAACGAGGGGGCGGCTGGAAACACCATATATTTT

J: TRBJ2-5
size: NA
V: TRBV6-5
D: NA
CDR3: CASSYSRGGRGRGSQETQYF
DNA: TGTGCCAGCAGTTACTCGAGGGGAGGGCGGGGAAGGGGGTCCCAAGAGACCCAGTACTTC

J: TRBJ2-3
size: NA
V: TRBV29-1
D: TRBD2
CDR3: CSVAGGLTDTQYF
DNA: TGCAGCGTTGCGGGGGGACTCACAGATACGCAGTATTTT

J: TRBJ2-3
size: NA
V: TRBV27
D: TRBD2
CDR3: CASSPGLAGGLGTDTQYF
DNA: TGTGCCAGCAGTCCGGGACTAGCGGGAGGTTTAGGCACAGATACGCAGTATTTT

J: TRBJ2-3
size: NA
V: TRBV2
D: TRBD2
CDR3: CASHGGPGGTDTQYF
DNA: TGTGCCAGCCATGGGGGCCCGGGGGGGACAGATACGCAGTATTTT

J: TRBJ2-2
size: NA
V: TRBV27
D: NA
CDR3: CASRVQGAGELFF
DNA: TGTGCCAGCAGGGTACAGGGCGCCGGGGAGCTGTTTTTT

J: TRBJ2-3
size: many
V: TRBV12-3/TRBV12-4
D: TRBD2
CDR3: CASSGLAGDTQYF
DNA: TGTGCCAGCAGTGGACTAGCGGGAGATACGCAGTATTTT

J: TRBJ2-1
size: many
V: TRBV2
D: TRBD2
CDR3: CASSESSGGVRFF
DNA: TGTGCCAGCAGTGAATCTTCGGGGGGTGTTCGGTTCTTC

J: TRBJ1-2
size: NA
V: TRBV5-1
D: NA
CDR3: CASSTGPYGYTF
DNA: TGCGCCAGCAGCACGGGACCCTATGGCTACACCTTC

J: TRBJ1-6
size: few
V: TRBV19
D: NA
CDR3: CASRGGSFGSPLHF
DNA: TGTGCCAGTCGGGGGGGCAGTTTCGGCTCACCCCTCCACTTT

J: TRBJ2-5
size: many
V: TRBV12-3/TRBV12-4
D: TRBD2
CDR3: CASSLGAGTAFSQETQYF
DNA: TGTGCCAGCAGTTTAGGAGCGGGAACCGCTTTCTCACAAGAGACCCAGTACTTC

J: TRBJ2-3
size: many
V: TRBV7-6
D: NA
CDR3: CASSFTGGWATDTQYF
DNA: TGTGCCAGCAGCTTTACCGGCGGTTGGGCTACAGATACGCAGTATTTT

J: TRBJ2-7
size: NA
V: TRBV19
D: TRBD2
CDR3: CASSGTSGSGEQYF
DNA: TGTGCCAGTAGCGGGACTAGCGGGAGTGGGGAGCAGTACTTC

J: TRBJ2-7
size: many
V: TRBV28
D: TRBD2
CDR3: CASSLRLAGEGTYEQYF
DNA: TGTGCCAGCAGTTTAAGACTAGCGGGAGAGGGAACCTACGAGCAGTACTTC

J: TRBJ1-2
size: many
V: TRBV2
D: NA
CDR3: CASSEALGIYEAGYTF
DNA: TGTGCCAGCAGTGAAGCGCTTGGGATTTATGAGGCAGGCTACACCTTC

J: TRBJ2-3
size: many
V: TRBV6-5
D: TRBD1
CDR3: CASSYSGQGNTDTQYF
DNA: TGTGCCAGCAGTTACTCCGGACAGGGTAACACAGATACGCAGTATTTT

J: TRBJ1-6
size: few
V: TRBV27
D: NA
CDR3: CASSLRGQNSPLHF
DNA: TGTGCCAGCAGTCTCCGGGGACAAAATTCACCCCTCCACTTT

J: TRBJ2-1
size: many
V: TRBV9
D: TRBD2
CDR3: CASSVGFSGSYNEQFF
DNA: TGTGCCAGCAGCGTAGGCTTTAGCGGGAGCTACAATGAGCAGTTCTTC

J: TRBJ2-5
size: NA
V: TRBV4-1
D: NA
CDR3: CASSQDGPGKGQETQYF
DNA: TGCGCCAGCAGCCAAGATGGTCCAGGCAAGGGGCAAGAGACCCAGTACTTC

J: TRBJ2-2
size: many
V: TRBV12-3/TRBV12-4
D: NA
CDR3: CASRVDGNTGELFF
DNA: TGTGCCAGCAGGGTAGACGGGAACACCGGGGAGCTGTTTTTT

J: TRBJ1-5
size: many
V: TRBV11-2
D: NA
CDR3: CASQAGPGRGAQHF
DNA: TGTGCCAGCCAAGCAGGCCCAGGACGGGGAGCCCAGCATTTT

J: TRBJ1-1
size: NA
V: TRBV6-2/TRBV6-3
D: TRBD1
CDR3: CASSAGQENTEAFF
DNA: TGTGCCAGCAGTGCTGGACAGGAGAACACTGAAGCTTTCTTT

J: TRBJ1-2
size: NA
V: TRBV9
D: NA
CDR3: CASSAGGGDYGYTF
DNA: TGTGCCAGCAGCGCCGGGGGGGGCGACTATGGCTACACCTTC

J: TRBJ2-7
size: many
V: TRBV13
D: TRBD2
CDR3: CASRLTGGGVYEQYF
DNA: TGTGCCAGCAGGTTAACAGGTGGGGGGGTCTACGAGCAGTACTTC

J: TRBJ2-7
size: NA
V: TRBV20-1
D: NA
CDR3: CSADPTAGSTSEQYF
DNA: TGCAGTGCTGATCCAACCGCCGGGTCGACTAGTGAGCAGTACTTC

J: TRBJ2-7
size: many
V: TRBV7-2
D: NA
CDR3: CASSSWEGSDTYEQYF
DNA: TGTGCCAGCAGTTCCTGGGAAGGGTCTGACACCTACGAGCAGTACTTC

J: TRBJ1-2
size: NA
V: TRBV24-1
D: NA
CDR3: CATSQEVDGGYTF
DNA: TGTGCCACCAGTCAGGAGGTTGACGGTGGCTACACCTTC

J: TRBJ1-1
size: many
V: TRBV4-3
D: NA
CDR3: CASSQDRVGTEAFF
DNA: TGCGCCAGCAGCCAAGATCGAGTGGGGACTGAAGCTTTCTTT

J: TRBJ1-6
size: many
V: TRBV12-3/TRBV12-4
D: TRBD1
CDR3: CASSSGQGIEGALHF
DNA: TGTGCCAGCAGTTCAGGACAGGGGATAGAAGGGGCCCTCCACTTT

J: TRBJ1-2
size: many
V: TRBV12-3/TRBV12-4
D: NA
CDR3: CASSLAPTGTNYGYTF
DNA: TGTGCCAGCAGTTTAGCCCCGACAGGCACTAACTATGGCTACACCTTC

J: TRBJ2-5
size: NA
V: TRBV11-2
D: NA
CDR3: CASSLDWRGTQYF
DNA: TGTGCCAGCAGCTTAGATTGGCGGGGGACCCAGTACTTC

J: TRBJ1-1
size: NA
V: TRBV5-7
D: NA
CDR3: CASSLGRGHPKNTEAFF
DNA: TGTGCCAGCAGCTTAGGTCGGGGGCACCCAAAGAACACTGAAGCTTTCTTT

J: TRBJ2-7
size: once
V: TRBV9
D: TRBD2
CDR3: CASSEGLAEIYEQYF
DNA: TGTGCCAGCAGCGAGGGACTAGCGGAGATCTACGAGCAGTACTTC

J: TRBJ2-3
size: many
V: TRBV5-8
D: TRBD2
CDR3: CASSSGLAVTDTQYF
DNA: TGTGCCAGCAGCTCGGGACTAGCGGTCACAGATACGCAGTATTTT

J: TRBJ2-3
size: many
V: TRBV7-2
D: NA
CDR3: CASKEGYLADTQYF
DNA: TGTGCCAGCAAGGAGGGCTACCTGGCAGATACGCAGTATTTT

J: TRBJ1-2
size: many
V: TRBV5-5
D: NA
CDR3: CASSLGQLNYGYTF
DNA: TGTGCCAGCAGCTTGGGACAGCTTAACTATGGCTACACCTTC

J: TRBJ2-7
size: many
V: TRBV7-2
D: TRBD2
CDR3: CASSLRGGLAGFYEQYF
DNA: TGTGCCAGCAGCTTAAGGGGAGGCCTAGCGGGATTCTACGAGCAGTACTTC

J: TRBJ2-5
size: many
V: TRBV10-3
D: TRBD2
CDR3: CAISEGPGGAETQYF
DNA: TGTGCCATCAGTGAGGGACCGGGAGGGGCAGAGACCCAGTACTTC

J: TRBJ2-7
size: NA
V: TRBV6-1
D: NA
CDR3: CASSEVIRGQYF
DNA: TGTGCCAGCAGTGAGGTGATCCGCGGGCAGTACTTC

J: TRBJ1-2
size: few
V: TRBV5-5
D: NA
CDR3: CAGSKRDGYTF
DNA: TGTGCCGGCAGCAAGCGAGATGGCTACACCTTC

J: TRBJ1-5
size: many
V: TRBV12-3/TRBV12-4
D: NA
CDR3: CASSFKFRGDQPQHF
DNA: TGTGCCAGCAGTTTTAAGTTTCGCGGAGATCAGCCCCAGCATTTT

J: TRBJ2-3
size: many
V: TRBV10-1
D: NA
CDR3: CASSESIGLPTDTQYF
DNA: TGCGCCAGCAGTGAGAGTATTGGACTTCCCACAGATACGCAGTATTTT

J: TRBJ1-1
size: many
V: TRBV19
D: NA
CDR3: CASSTGQDTEAFF
DNA: TGTGCCAGTAGTACGGGGCAGGACACTGAAGCTTTCTTT

J: TRBJ2-7
size: many
V: TRBV28
D: NA
CDR3: CASSLRAYEQYF
DNA: TGTGCCAGCAGTCTAAGGGCCTACGAGCAGTACTTC

J: TRBJ1-1
size: many
V: TRBV7-9
D: NA
CDR3: CASSLFDQNGEAFF
DNA: TGTGCCAGCAGCTTATTCGACCAAAACGGTGAAGCTTTCTTT

J: TRBJ1-4
size: NA
V: TRBV27
D: NA
CDR3: CASSLSGAAGNEKLFF
DNA: TGTGCCAGCAGTTTGTCGGGAGCAGCCGGGAATGAAAAACTGTTTTTT

J: TRBJ1-2
size: many
V: TRBV7-9
D: NA
CDR3: CASSLEVANYGYTF
DNA: TGTGCCAGCAGCTTAGAGGTTGCTAACTATGGCTACACCTTC

J: TRBJ2-3
size: few
V: TRBV19
D: TRBD1
CDR3: CASNPGQGYTDTQYF
DNA: TGTGCCAGTAATCCAGGACAGGGGTACACAGATACGCAGTATTTT

J: TRBJ2-2
size: many
V: TRBV12-5
D: TRBD1
CDR3: CASGLPWTGGYPNTGELFF
DNA: TGTGCTAGTGGTTTGCCCTGGACAGGGGGTTACCCGAACACCGGGGAGCTGTTTTTT

J: TRBJ1-2
size: few
V: TRBV6-1
D: TRBD1
CDR3: CASTDRGAYGYTF
DNA: TGTGCCAGCACCGACAGGGGTGCCTATGGCTACACCTTC

J: TRBJ2-1
size: few
V: TRBV18
D: TRBD2
CDR3: CASSPTRLAGALDEQFF
DNA: TGTGCCAGCTCACCAACTAGACTAGCGGGAGCGTTGGATGAGCAGTTCTTC

J: TRBJ2-7
size: few
V: TRBV9
D: NA
CDR3: CASSVALGTHEQYF
DNA: TGTGCCAGCAGCGTTGCCTTGGGCACCCACGAGCAGTACTTC

J: TRBJ1-4
size: many
V: TRBV20-1
D: NA
CDR3: CSARVGATNEKLFF
DNA: TGCAGTGCTAGAGTGGGTGCAACTAATGAAAAACTGTTTTTT

J: TRBJ1-1
size: many
V: TRBV29-1
D: NA
CDR3: CSVDDDMEAFF
DNA: TGCAGCGTTGATGACGATATGGAAGCTTTCTTT

J: TRBJ1-5
size: few
V: TRBV6-5
D: NA
CDR3: CASSFSGAQHF
DNA: TGTGCCAGCAGTTTTAGTGGAGCCCAGCATTTT

J: TRBJ2-7
size: few
V: TRBV7-9
D: NA
CDR3: CASSLQGTTYEQYF
DNA: TGTGCCAGCAGCTTACAGGGGACTACCTACGAGCAGTACTTC

J: TRBJ1-6
size: few
V: TRBV5-1
D: NA
CDR3: CASSHLEGNSPLHF
DNA: TGCGCCAGCAGCCATTTAGAGGGCAATTCACCCCTCCACTTT